The subject of this entry is one T cell receptor (beta chain). Its matching antigen is unknown. This table comes from immunoSEQ multiplex PCR, and its TCRdb copy is limited to in-frame clones, with some not included. The sample comprises 50,000 or so clones, 82% of which are singletons, and approximately 0.59% rests with the top ten. The sort gate was single viable CD3+CD4+CD8-CD45RO+ cells for memory CD4+ T cells. CMV serostatus came from serum IgG against pp150, pp28, p38, p52. CD4+ T cells were isolated by positive magnetic selection. This record belongs to a study of memory CD4+ T cells and cytomegalovirus serostatus. In the study overall: Donors were healthy Belgian adults, several CMV seropositive and approximately 23 seronegative.

Findings and limits, study-wide: Each of approximately 63 CMV-associated TCRbeta sequences occurred in one to five individuals.

Germline V gives CDR1 KGHSH, CDR2 LQKENI. V gave up 0 bases and J gave up 1 base, with 9 bases separating them. The CDR3 extends over 16 amino acids. The sequencing sample was made of memory CD4+ T cells from blood. V gene TRBV18 combines with J gene TRBJ2-2, with D uncertain. The TCR was taken from an adult in good health and CMV-seronegative. The CDR3 DNA follows: TGTGCCAGCTCACCACCGTCTGCCCTGAACACCGGGGAGCTGTTTTTT. Translation: CASSPPSALNTGELFF.